This is a list of T cell receptor beta chains from one sample in a study of blood T cell repertoires in COVID-19. This table comes from immunoSEQ multiplex PCR, and its TCRdb copy is limited to in-frame clones, with some not included. The repertoire consists of about 97,000 clones, with about 89% occurring once and the leading ten covering about 20%. The sequenced material came from peripheral blood. The receptors shown here come from a human donor in a cohort sampled during active COVID-19. Both conserved end residues are part of each CDR3. D genes are given only for firm matches. Part of the rows lack a size; the others show once, few, many or a class for expanded clones.

V gene,J gene,CDR3 length,D gene,clone size,CDR3 protein,CDR3 DNA
TRBV28,TRBJ1-1,15,NA,few,CASSSRGGVNTEAFF,TGTGCCAGCAGTTCCCGCGGAGGAGTGAACACTGAAGCTTTCTTT
TRBV19,TRBJ2-1,17,TRBD2,few,CASSIYLDKRGYNEQFF,TGTGCCAGTAGTATATACCTCGATAAGCGGGGCTACAATGAGCAGTTCTTC
TRBV9,TRBJ1-1,14,NA,NA,CASSFSDVNTEAFF,TGTGCCAGCAGCTTCTCAGATGTGAACACTGAAGCTTTCTTT
TRBV27,TRBJ1-2,15,NA,NA,CASRVRGQDNYGYTF,TGTGCCAGCAGGGTCCGAGGGCAAGACAACTATGGCTACACCTTC
TRBV23-1,TRBJ2-5,20,NA,NA,CASSQLRGSDCVSQGETQYF,TGCGCCAGCAGTCAATTGCGGGGCTCGGATTGTGTATCACAGGGGGAGACCCAGTACTTC
TRBV7-3,TRBJ2-6,15,NA,NA,CASSGQRSGANVLTF,TGTGCCAGCAGCGGACAGCGCTCTGGGGCCAACGTCCTGACTTTC
TRBV6-6,TRBJ1-3,15,NA,NA,CASSYQFSSGNTIYF,TGTGCCAGCAGTTACCAGTTCAGCTCTGGAAACACCATATATTTT
TRBV9,TRBJ1-5,12,NA,NA,CASGQGNQPQHF,TGTGCCAGCGGCCAGGGCAATCAGCCCCAGCATTTT
TRBV29-1,TRBJ1-2,13,TRBD1,NA,CSVEKGQGIGYTF,TGCAGCGTTGAAAAAGGACAGGGGATCGGCTACACCTTC
TRBV4-3,TRBJ1-2,18,NA,NA,CASSQEPPTGSRYDGYTF,TGCGCCAGCAGCCAAGAACCGCCGACAGGATCAAGGTACGATGGCTACACCTTC
TRBV7-3,TRBJ2-3,15,NA,NA,CASSFTGSRTDTQYF,TGTGCCAGCAGCTTTACCGGGAGTCGCACAGATACGCAGTATTTT
TRBV18,TRBJ1-6,15,TRBD1,NA,CASSLGQGVTSPLHF,TGTGCCAGCTCATTAGGACAGGGGGTCACTTCACCCCTCCACTTT
TRBV29-1,TRBJ2-3,14,NA,NA,CSSPGLGYTDTQYF,TGCAGCTCTCCGGGACTGGGTTATACAGATACGCAGTATTTT
TRBV5-8,TRBJ2-2,16,TRBD1,NA,CASSSPAGGVLGELFF,TGTGCCAGCAGCTCCCCGGCAGGGGGCGTGCTCGGGGAGCTGTTTTTT
TRBV10-3,TRBJ1-3,15,NA,NA,CAITDNSFSGNTIYF,TGTGCCATCACCGACAACTCCTTCTCTGGAAACACCATATATTTT
TRBV24-1,TRBJ2-4,14,NA,few,CATSDSGILNIQYF,TGTGCCACCAGTGATTCCGGGATTTTAAACATTCAGTACTTC
TRBV12-3/TRBV12-4,TRBJ2-5,13,NA,once,CASSDGYQETQYF,TGTGCCAGCAGCGACGGGTACCAAGAGACCCAGTACTTC
TRBV29-1,TRBJ2-7,14,TRBD2,NA,CSVSLAGVSYEQYF,TGCAGCGTGTCCCTAGCGGGTGTATCCTACGAGCAGTACTTC
TRBV28,TRBJ2-7,13,NA,once,CASSLSLLHEQYF,TGTGCCAGCAGTTTAAGCCTCCTTCACGAGCAGTACTTC
TRBV28,TRBJ1-1,14,NA,NA,CASSDPGRGEKAFF,TGTGCCAGCAGTGATCCGGGGCGCGGGGAAAAAGCTTTCTTT
TRBV2,TRBJ2-3,12,NA,NA,CASRRGGDTQYF,TGTGCCAGCAGACGAGGTGGGGATACGCAGTATTTT
TRBV12-3/TRBV12-4,TRBJ1-6,12,NA,once,CASSFFRGARDF,TGTGCCAGCAGTTTTTTTCGGGGGGCGCGTGACTTT
TRBV13,TRBJ2-7,13,NA,NA,CASSLERAGEQYF,TGTGCCAGCAGCCTCGAGCGCGCGGGGGAGCAGTACTTC
TRBV6-5,TRBJ1-4,15,TRBD1,NA,CASSLWTGGDEKLFF,TGTGCCAGCAGTCTCTGGACAGGGGGCGATGAAAAACTGTTTTTT
TRBV5-4,TRBJ2-1,16,TRBD2,NA,CASSFALAIRHVEQFF,TGTGCCAGCAGCTTTGCACTAGCGATCCGCCACGTTGAGCAGTTCTTC
TRBV6-4,TRBJ1-1,13,NA,NA,CASSHEGDTEAFF,TGTGCCAGCAGCCATGAGGGTGACACTGAAGCTTTCTTT
TRBV6-2/TRBV6-3,TRBJ2-3,17,NA,NA,CASSYSTFLTRTDTQYF,TGTGCCAGCAGTTACTCAACCTTCCTAACCCGCACAGATACGCAGTATTTT
TRBV6-5,TRBJ2-7,15,NA,NA,CASSSPKRGSYEQYF,TGTGCCAGCAGCTCCCCCAAACGGGGCTCCTACGAGCAGTACTTC
TRBV19,TRBJ2-1,16,TRBD2,NA,CASRTTSGSDYNEQFF,TGTGCCAGTAGGACAACTAGCGGGAGTGATTACAATGAGCAGTTCTTC
TRBV19,TRBJ2-2,13,TRBD2,NA,CASSGTSVGELFF,TGTGCCAGTAGCGGAACTAGCGTCGGGGAGCTGTTTTTT
TRBV2,TRBJ1-3,15,TRBD1,NA,CASSPDRGPGNTIYF,TGTGCCAGCAGTCCAGACAGGGGGCCGGGAAACACCATATATTTT
TRBV2,TRBJ1-3,14,NA,NA,CASTGSRSGNTIYF,TGTGCCAGTACAGGGTCTCGCTCTGGAAACACCATATATTTT
TRBV12-3/TRBV12-4,TRBJ1-2,13,TRBD1,NA,CASSFKGAIGYTF,TGTGCCAGCAGTTTTAAGGGGGCTATTGGCTACACCTTC
TRBV5-1,TRBJ1-2,15,NA,once,CASSLSDSENYGYTF,TGCGCCAGCAGCTTGTCAGACAGTGAAAACTATGGCTACACCTTC
TRBV19,TRBJ1-1,13,NA,NA,CASSILGRTEAFF,TGTGCCAGTAGTATCTTGGGGAGAACTGAAGCTTTCTTT
TRBV4-3,TRBJ1-4,18,TRBD1,NA,CASSSRLGATGGYEKLFF,TGCGCCAGCAGCAGCAGGTTGGGGGCGACAGGGGGCTACGAAAAACTGTTTTTT
TRBV2,TRBJ1-1,13,NA,NA,CASSGRGDAEAFF,TGTGCCAGCAGTGGAAGGGGTGACGCTGAAGCTTTCTTT
TRBV25-1,TRBJ2-5,14,NA,NA,CASSRRQGKETQYF,TGTGCCAGCAGTCGTAGGCAGGGGAAAGAGACCCAGTACTTC
TRBV19,TRBJ2-1,13,TRBD2,NA,CASSGRRDGEQFF,TGTGCCAGTAGCGGGAGGAGAGATGGTGAGCAGTTCTTC
TRBV3-1/TRBV3-2,TRBJ1-1,16,NA,NA,CASSQATGFLNTEAFF,TGTGCCAGCAGCCAAGCCACCGGGTTCCTGAACACTGAAGCTTTCTTT
TRBV13,TRBJ2-2,15,TRBD2,NA,CASLTSGIGAGELFF,TGTGCCAGCCTGACTAGCGGGATCGGGGCCGGGGAGCTGTTTTTT
TRBV5-8,TRBJ1-3,15,NA,NA,CASSLGAYFGNTIYF,TGTGCCAGCAGCTTGGGGGCATATTTCGGAAACACCATATATTTT